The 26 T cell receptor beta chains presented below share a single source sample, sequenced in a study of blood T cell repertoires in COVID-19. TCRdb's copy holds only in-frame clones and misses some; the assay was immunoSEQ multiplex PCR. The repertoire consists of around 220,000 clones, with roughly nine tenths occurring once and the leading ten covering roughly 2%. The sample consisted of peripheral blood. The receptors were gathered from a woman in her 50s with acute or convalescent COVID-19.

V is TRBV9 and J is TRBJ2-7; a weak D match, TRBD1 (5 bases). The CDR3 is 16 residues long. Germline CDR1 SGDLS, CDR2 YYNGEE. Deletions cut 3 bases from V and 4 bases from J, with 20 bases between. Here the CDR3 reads CASSAGPENNDYEQYF. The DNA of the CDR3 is TGTGCCAGCAGCGCAGGGCCCGAGAACAACGATTACGAGCAGTACTTC.

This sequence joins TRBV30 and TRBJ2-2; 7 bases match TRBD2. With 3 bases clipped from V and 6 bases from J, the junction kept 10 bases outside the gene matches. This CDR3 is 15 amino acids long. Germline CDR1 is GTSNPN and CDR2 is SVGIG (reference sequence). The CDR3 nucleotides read TGTGCCTGGAGCCCCGGACTAGTTAATGCCGGGGAGCTGTTTTTT. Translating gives CAWSPGLVNAGELFF.

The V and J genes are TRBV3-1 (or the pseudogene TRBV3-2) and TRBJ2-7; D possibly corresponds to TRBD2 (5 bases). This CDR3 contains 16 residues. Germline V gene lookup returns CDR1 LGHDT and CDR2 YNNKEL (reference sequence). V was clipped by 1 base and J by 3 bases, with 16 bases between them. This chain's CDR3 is CASSQVDIASFYEQYF. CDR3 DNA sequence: TGTGCCAGCAGCCAAGTTGACATAGCGTCGTTCTACGAGCAGTACTTC.

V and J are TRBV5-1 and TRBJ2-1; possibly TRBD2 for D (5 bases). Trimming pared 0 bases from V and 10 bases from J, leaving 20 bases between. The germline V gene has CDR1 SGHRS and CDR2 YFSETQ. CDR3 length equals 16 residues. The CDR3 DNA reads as TGCGCCAGCAGCTTGGATAGTAGCGCTCGATCGGGGGAGCAGTTCTTC. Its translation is CASSLDSSARSGEQFF.

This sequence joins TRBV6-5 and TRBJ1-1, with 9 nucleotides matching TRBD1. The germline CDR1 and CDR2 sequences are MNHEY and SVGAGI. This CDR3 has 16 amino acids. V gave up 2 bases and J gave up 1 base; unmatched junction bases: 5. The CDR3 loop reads CASSYGGQGANTEAFF. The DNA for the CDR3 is TGTGCCAGCAGTTACGGGGGACAGGGTGCGAACACTGAAGCTTTCTTT.

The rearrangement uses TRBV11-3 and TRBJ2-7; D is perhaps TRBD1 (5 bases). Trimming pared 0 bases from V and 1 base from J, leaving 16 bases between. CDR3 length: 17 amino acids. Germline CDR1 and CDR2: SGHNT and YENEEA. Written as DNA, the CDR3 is TGTGCCAGCAGCTTAGAAGGTGTAGCAGGGCGATCCTACGAGCAGTACTTC. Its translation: CASSLEGVAGRSYEQYF.

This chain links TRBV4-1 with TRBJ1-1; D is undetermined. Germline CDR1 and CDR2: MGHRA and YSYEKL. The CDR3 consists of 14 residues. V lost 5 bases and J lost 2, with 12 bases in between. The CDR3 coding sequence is TGCGCCAGCAGCTCTATGGCAGGAAACACTGAAGCTTTCTTT. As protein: CASSSMAGNTEAFF.

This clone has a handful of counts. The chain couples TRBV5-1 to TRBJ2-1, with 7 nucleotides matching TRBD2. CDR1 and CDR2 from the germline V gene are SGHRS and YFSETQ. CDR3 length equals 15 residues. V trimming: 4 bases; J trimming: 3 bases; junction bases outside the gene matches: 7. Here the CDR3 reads CASSLELADYNEQFF. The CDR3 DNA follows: TGCGCCAGCAGCCTAGAGCTAGCGGACTACAATGAGCAGTTCTTC.

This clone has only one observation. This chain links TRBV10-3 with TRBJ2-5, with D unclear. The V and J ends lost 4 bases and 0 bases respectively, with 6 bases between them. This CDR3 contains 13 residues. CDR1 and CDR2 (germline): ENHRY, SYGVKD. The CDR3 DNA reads TGTGCCATCAGTGGGGCTAACCAAGAGACCCAGTACTTC. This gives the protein CAISGANQETQYF.

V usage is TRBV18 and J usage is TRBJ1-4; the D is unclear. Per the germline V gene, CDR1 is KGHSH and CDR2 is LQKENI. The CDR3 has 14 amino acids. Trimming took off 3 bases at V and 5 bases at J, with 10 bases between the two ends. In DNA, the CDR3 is TGTGCCAGCTCACCTCTATATCGGAATGAAAAACTGTTTTTT. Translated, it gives CASSPLYRNEKLFF.

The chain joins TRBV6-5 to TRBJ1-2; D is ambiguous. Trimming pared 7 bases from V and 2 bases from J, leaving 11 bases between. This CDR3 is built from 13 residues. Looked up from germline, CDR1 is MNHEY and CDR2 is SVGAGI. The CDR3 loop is CASTISLNYGYTF. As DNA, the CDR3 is TGTGCCAGCACTATTTCCCTGAACTATGGCTACACCTTC.

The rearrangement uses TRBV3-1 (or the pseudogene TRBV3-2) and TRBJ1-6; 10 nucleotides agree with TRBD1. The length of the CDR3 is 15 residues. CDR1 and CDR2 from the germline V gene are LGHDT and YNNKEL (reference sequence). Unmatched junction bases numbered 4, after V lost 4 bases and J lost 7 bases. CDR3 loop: CASSPRDRGNSPLHF. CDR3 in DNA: TGTGCCAGCAGCCCCCGGGACAGGGGAAATTCACCCCTCCACTTT.

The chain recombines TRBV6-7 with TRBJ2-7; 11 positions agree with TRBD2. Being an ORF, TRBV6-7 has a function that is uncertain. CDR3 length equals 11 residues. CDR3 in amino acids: CVPTSGDEQYF. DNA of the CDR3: TGTGTCCCGACTAGCGGGGATGAGCAGTACTTC.

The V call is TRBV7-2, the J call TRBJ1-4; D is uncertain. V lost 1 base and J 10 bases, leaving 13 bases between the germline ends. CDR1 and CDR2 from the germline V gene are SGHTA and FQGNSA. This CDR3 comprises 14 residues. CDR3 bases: TGTGCCAGCAGCTTAGACCGGTCATCCGGAAAACTGTTTTTT. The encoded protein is CASSLDRSSGKLFF.

The CDR3 here is CASSVLGHRIGMDTEAFF. The CDR3 DNA is TGTGCCAGCAGCGTATTGGGACATCGAATCGGGATGGACACTGAAGCTTTCTTT. This chain connects TRBV9 to TRBJ1-1; TRBD1 is a possible D gene (6 bases). Trimming shortened V by 1 base and J by 3 bases, and 22 bases separated the two germline ends. The CDR3 spans 18 residues. Germline values: CDR1 SGDLS, CDR2 YYNGEE.

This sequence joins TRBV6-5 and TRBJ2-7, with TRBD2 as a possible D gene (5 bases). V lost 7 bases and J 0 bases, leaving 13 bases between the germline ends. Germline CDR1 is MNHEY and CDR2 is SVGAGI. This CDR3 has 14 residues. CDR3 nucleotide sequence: TGTGCCAGCACCCCGGACTGGACCTCCTACGAGCAGTACTTC. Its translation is CASTPDWTSYEQYF.

DNA for the CDR3: TGTGCCAGTACCCGACAGGGGTTTGGGGCCAACGTCCTGACTTTC. This encodes CASTRQGFGANVLTF. The V gene is TRBV19, the J gene TRBJ2-6; 8 bases fit TRBD1. Per germline, CDR1 LNHDA and CDR2 SQIVND (reference sequence). The CDR3 is made up of 15 amino acids. J gave up 3 bases and V 7 bases, and 5 bases lay outside the gene matches.

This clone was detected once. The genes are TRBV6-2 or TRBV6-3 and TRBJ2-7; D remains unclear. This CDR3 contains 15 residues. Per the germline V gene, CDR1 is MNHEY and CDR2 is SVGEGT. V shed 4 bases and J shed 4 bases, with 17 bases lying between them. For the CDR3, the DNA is TGTGCCAGCAGTTGGCGGTCCCGTCCTGCTTACGAGCAGTACTTC. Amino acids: CASSWRSRPAYEQYF.

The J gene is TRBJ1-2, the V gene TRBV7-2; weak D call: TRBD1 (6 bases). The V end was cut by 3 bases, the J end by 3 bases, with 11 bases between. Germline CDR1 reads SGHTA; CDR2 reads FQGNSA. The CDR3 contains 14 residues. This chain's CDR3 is CASSFTGMHYGYTF. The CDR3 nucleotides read TGTGCCAGCAGCTTCACAGGGATGCACTATGGCTACACCTTC. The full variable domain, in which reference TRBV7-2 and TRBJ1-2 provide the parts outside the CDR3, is GAGVSQSPSNKVTEKGKDVELRCDPISGHTALYWYRQSLGQGLEFLIYFQGNSAPDKSGLPSDRFSAERTGGSVSTLTIQRTQQEDSAVYLCASSFTGMHYGYTFGSGTRLTVV.

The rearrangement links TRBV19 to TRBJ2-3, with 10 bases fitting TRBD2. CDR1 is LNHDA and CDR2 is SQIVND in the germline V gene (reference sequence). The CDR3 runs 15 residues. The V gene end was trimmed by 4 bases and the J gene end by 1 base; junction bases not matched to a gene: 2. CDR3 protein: CASSTGTSGTDTQYF. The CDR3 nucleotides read TGTGCCAGTAGTACCGGGACTAGCGGCACAGATACGCAGTATTTT.

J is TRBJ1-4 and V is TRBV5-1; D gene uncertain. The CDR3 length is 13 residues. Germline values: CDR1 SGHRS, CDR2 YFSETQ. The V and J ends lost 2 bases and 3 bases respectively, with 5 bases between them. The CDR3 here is CASSLRANEKLFF. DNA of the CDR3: TGCGCCAGCAGCTTACGGGCTAATGAAAAACTGTTTTTT.

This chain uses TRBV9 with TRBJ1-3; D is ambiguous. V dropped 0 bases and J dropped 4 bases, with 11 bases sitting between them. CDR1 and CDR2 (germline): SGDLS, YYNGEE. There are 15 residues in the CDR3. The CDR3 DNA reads TGTGCCAGCAGCGTAGCCACGGAGGCGGGAAACACCATATATTTT. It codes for CASSVATEAGNTIYF.

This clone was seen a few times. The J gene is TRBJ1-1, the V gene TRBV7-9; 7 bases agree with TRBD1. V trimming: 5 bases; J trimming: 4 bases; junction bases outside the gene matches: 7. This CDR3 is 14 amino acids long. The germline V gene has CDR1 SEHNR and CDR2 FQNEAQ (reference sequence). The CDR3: CASSTLQGTTEAFF. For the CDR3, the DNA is TGTGCCAGCAGCACCTTACAGGGGACCACTGAAGCTTTCTTT.

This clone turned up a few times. The CDR3 spells CASSPQLQAGSYEQYF. The CDR3 DNA sequence: TGTGCCAGCAGTCCTCAACTCCAAGCGGGGTCCTACGAGCAGTACTTC. The J gene is TRBJ2-7, the V gene TRBV11-2; 7 nucleotides align to TRBD2. This CDR3 region has 16 residues. Per germline, CDR1 SGHAT and CDR2 FQNNGV. V shed 6 bases and J 1 base; nucleotides not matched to a gene: 12. Full variable domain (remainder filled in from reference TRBV11-2 and TRBJ2-7): EAGVAQSPRYKIIEKRQSVAFWCNPISGHATLYWYQQILGQGPKLLIQFQNNGVVDDSQLPKDRFSAERLKGVDSTLKIQPAKLEDSAVYLCASSPQLQAGSYEQYFGPGTRLTVT.

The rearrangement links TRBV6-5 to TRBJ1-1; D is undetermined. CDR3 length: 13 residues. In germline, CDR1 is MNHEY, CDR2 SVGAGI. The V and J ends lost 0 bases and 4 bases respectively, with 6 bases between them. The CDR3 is CASSYSTATEAFF. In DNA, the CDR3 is TGTGCCAGCAGTTACTCTACAGCCACTGAAGCTTTCTTT.

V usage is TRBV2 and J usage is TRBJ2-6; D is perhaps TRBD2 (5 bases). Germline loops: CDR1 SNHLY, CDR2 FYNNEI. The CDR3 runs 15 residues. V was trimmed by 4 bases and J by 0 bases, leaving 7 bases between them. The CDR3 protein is CASSVTSSGANVLTF. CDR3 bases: TGTGCCAGCAGTGTCACTAGCTCTGGGGCCAACGTCCTGACTTTC.